This T cell receptor (beta chain) was captured in a study of CXCR3 chemokines and chemotherapy response in bladder cancer. The CDR3 contains 13 residues. The V gene lost 9 bases and the J gene lost 3 bases, with 13 bases spanning the gap. Germline V gives CDR1 KGHDR, CDR2 SFDVKD. TCRdb fed the PCR reads into MiXCR, producing one record per CDR3 protein. The sample has about 13,000 distinct CDR3 sequences; approximately 13% are singletons. Sample collection was performed from a patient whose treatment included neoadjuvant chemotherapy. This chain connects TRBV24-1 to TRBJ2-5, with D perhaps matching TRBD1 (7 bases). This receptor was taken from a human donor with bladder cancer that did not respond to neoadjuvant chemotherapy. The CDR3 reads CATQVRGEETQYF. Here the CDR3 DNA reads TGTGCCACCCAAGTCAGGGGGGAAGAGACCCAGTACTTC.